The source of this TCR beta chain is a study of blood T cell repertoires in COVID-19 (dated by TCRdb to about 2020). Study-wide context: The collaborator samples originated in the United States, Italy and Spain and spanned the acute and convalescent phases of COVID-19. The samples were drawn from the first 160 participants of the ongoing ImmuneRACE study and from 1,254 subjects provided by 6 global collaborators. A freely available public database, intended as a resource for researchers studying the immune response to SARS-CoV-2, is where the repertoires were released. HLA class I and class II types, where available, came from metadata supplied by the sample provider rather than from assay-based typing. Nearly every sample came with metadata listing a de-identified subject ID, COVID-19 status, age in years and sex. The prospective study material was composed of cDNA or gDNA derived from T cells, B-cell-depleted T cells, or PBMCs. Subjects who had been exposed to COVID-19, were actively infected with it, or had recovered from it provided the deeply sampled blood TCRbeta repertoires that made up the dataset.

From cysteine to phenylalanine, the CDR3 is 15 amino acids long. The DNA shown is the 45-base CDR3, in frame from base 1. From the germline V gene, CDR1 is SGHAT and CDR2 is FQNNGV. Trimming at the junction amounts to 5 bases on V and 2 bases on J, and the germline ends lie 14 bases apart. Broader findings and caveats from the paper: Clinical and demographic metadata were provided uncurated, with the amount varying by source and participant.

This clone is a singleton in its sample. The antigen it binds to is not known. Base qualities are not recorded, but no much larger clone differs from it by a single base. TCRbeta CDR3 regions were amplified from genomic DNA using the immunoSEQ Assay, a bias-controlled multiplex PCR. The paper's processing steps were these. The number of nucleated cells in each sample was estimated by amplification of reference gene primers within the assay. Sequence reads were collapsed and filtered to measure the absolute abundance of every unique TCRbeta CDR3 rearrangement. For each sample, productive Simpson clonality was calculated as the square root of Simpson's diversity index across productive rearrangements. The source is immuneACCESS, and TCRdb retained only in-frame sequences with V and J called. Part of the clones is not carried over; for the studies checked, unresolved V genes explain less than half of this, and the remainder is unexplained. Clone size and the V and J calls come from that table; the DNA yielded D and trimming. The sample table records under 250,000 clones; roughly 84% of these occur just once. The biggest ten clones account for about 4.4% of the sample.

Each collaborating institution followed its own protocols to collect whole blood in K2EDTA tubes. Collaborator samples were shipped for TCRbeta analysis as frozen whole blood, isolated PBMCs, or DNA extracted from either sample type. The sequenced sample was peripheral blood. The chain employs TRBV11-2 and TRBJ2-3; the D gene cannot be named for sure. This TCR was recovered from a man aged 50-60 years with active or convalescent COVID-19. The sequenced DNA: TGTGCCAGCAGCCTCCGTTTAGAAGTCACAGATACGCAGTATTTT. It codes for CASSLRLEVTDTQYF.